This TCR beta chain came from a study of a mutant IDH1 vaccine in newly diagnosed glioma. In the study overall: The earlier regimen, radiotherapy, temozolomide, or both, was most often both.

A remark on this clone: Its antigen is still unknown.

Only in-frame clones appear in the TCRdb table, and some are missing; sequencing was by immunoSEQ multiplex PCR. The sample consists of 77,000 or so clones, more than 70% of them appearing once. Regarding time point: week 23, last vaccination. The study gave 300 ug of mutant IDH1 20-mer peptide per vaccine dose, with topical imiquimod. The CDR3 runs to 12 residues. The germline CDR1 and CDR2 sequences are MDHEN and SYDVKM. Trimming removed 6 bases at V and 2 bases at J, with 8 bases between. This specimen consisted of PBMCs, obtained from a glioma patient whose treatment included an IDH1 peptide vaccine. The gene calls are TRBV28 and TRBJ2-7; D perhaps matches TRBD2 (5 bases). This clonotype was obtained from a woman in her forties or fifties with glioma. CDR3 in DNA: TGTGCCAGCAGCTCCGGGACCTACGAGCAGTACTTC. Translated, it gives CASSSGTYEQYF.